This T cell receptor (beta chain) was documented in a study of T cells in Graves' hyperthyroidism and ophthalmopathy. Background on the study: It was at initial diagnosis, before any treatment, that peripheral blood was collected.

There were TCR beta CDR3 regions amplified from RNA transcripts. With the HTBI primer set, the TCR CDR3 went through a first round of RT-PCR. TCRdb reprocessed the multiplex PCR reads via MiXCR and lists one record per CDR3 protein. The sample records around 450,000 distinct CDR3 sequences, less than 20% being singletons. In germline, CDR1 is ENHRY, CDR2 SYGVKD. The germline V and J ends were trimmed by 6 bases and 9 bases, with 12 bases remaining between them. The CDR3 loop spans 12 amino acids. The study defined stable Graves' hyperthyroidism as no ophthalmopathy progression within 18 months. Patients with uncontrolled infections, other autoimmune diseases, pregnancy or lactation were excluded. PBMCs stemmed from over 7.5 ml fresh peripheral blood.

The rearrangement uses TRBV10-3 and TRBJ2-1, with unresolved D. This receptor was taken from a woman under 30 with Graves' hyperthyroidism. Material: blood. The CDR3 sequence is CAIRGPGGEQFF. The DNA of the CDR3 is TGTGCCATCAGAGGCCCCGGCGGTGAGCAGTTCTTC.